This is a list of T cell receptor beta chains from one sample in a study of control samples from healthy donors and cancer patients. The repertoire was sequenced with immunoSEQ multiplex PCR; TCRdb's copy has only in-frame clones and lacks some. The sample lists fewer than 95,000 clones, 86% occurring once. The sequenced sample was blood. The receptors derive from a man younger than 40 in good health. The CDR3 runs from the conserved cysteine through the conserved F or W. The D gene is left open where the match is weak. Size tells how often a clone was seen (once, few, many) or the class of an expanded clone, and some rows leave it out.

D	V	size	J	DNA	CDR3
TRBD1	TRBV6-5	-	TRBJ1-2	TGTGCCAGCAGTTACTCCGGGACAGGGGTCTATGGCTACACCTTC	CASSYSGTGVYGYTF
TRBD2	TRBV24-1	-	TRBJ2-1	TGTGCCACCAGTGACACTAGCGGGGGGGCCGTAAATGAGCAGTTCTTC	CATSDTSGGAVNEQFF
-	TRBV29-1	-	TRBJ1-2	TGCAGCGTTCTCGCGGCCTCTATGGGAGGCTACACCTTC	CSVLAASMGGYTF
-	TRBV3-1/TRBV3-2	once	TRBJ1-1	TGTGCCAGCAGCCAAGATCGAGGTGCTCAAGCTTTCTTT	CASSQDRGAQAFF
-	TRBV12-5	-	TRBJ1-1	TGTGCTAGTGGTTTGGCCTTTAACACTGAAGCTTTCTTT	CASGLAFNTEAFF
-	TRBV5-1	-	TRBJ1-2	TGCGCCAGCAGCTCTTCCGGGACAAACTATGGCTACACCTTC	CASSSSGTNYGYTF
TRBD1	TRBV7-9	-	TRBJ2-2	TGTGCCAGCAGCTTTTCAGGGGACAGGGCCGGGGAGCTGTTTTTT	CASSFSGDRAGELFF
-	TRBV28	-	TRBJ1-5	TGTGCCAGCAGCCTCAGAGGGCCTAAGCCCCAGCATTTT	CASSLRGPKPQHF
-	TRBV19	-	TRBJ1-1	TGTGCCAGTAGTGACCTGCCACGTTTCGGGAACACTGAAGCTTTCTTT	CASSDLPRFGNTEAFF
-	TRBV19	-	TRBJ2-5	TGTGCCAGTAGTCCCTGGACTAGGGGGCGGGAGACCCAGTACTTC	CASSPWTRGRETQYF
TRBD2	TRBV5-1	-	TRBJ2-3	TGCGCCAGCAGCCTAGGGACTAGCGGGACCTTCACAGATACGCAGTATTTT	CASSLGTSGTFTDTQYF